The 12 T cell receptor beta chains in this list originate from one sample, sequenced in a study of T cells in Graves' hyperthyroidism and ophthalmopathy. Researchers took RNA transcripts and amplified the TCR beta CDR3 regions from them. In the first-round RT-PCR of the TCR CDR3, the HTBI primer set was used. TCRdb independently ran MiXCR on the multiplex PCR reads; one entry per CDR3 protein. The sample contains a few hundred thousand distinct CDR3 sequences, roughly 19% of which appear only once. The sequenced sample consisted of blood. These receptors originate from a woman in her late teens or twenties with Graves' hyperthyroidism.

This clonotype was counted once. V is TRBV7-9 and J is TRBJ2-2; TRBD2 aligns across 7 bases. Unmatched junction bases numbered 8, after V lost 5 bases and J lost 5 bases. CDR1 SEHNR and CDR2 FQNEAQ come from the germline V gene (reference sequence). The CDR3 extends over 15 amino acids. For the CDR3, the DNA is TGTGCCAGCAGCACCCGTCGACTAGCAACCGGGGAGCTGTTTTTT. It codes for CASSTRRLATGELFF.

This clonotype has at least ten counts. The V gene is TRBV5-1, the J gene TRBJ2-2; D is perhaps TRBD2 (5 bases). There are 13 residues in the CDR3. Trimming stripped 7 bases from V and 3 bases from J, with 10 bases between. CDR1 is SGHRS and CDR2 is YFSETQ in the germline V gene. As DNA, the CDR3 is TGCGCCAGCCCTACTAGTGACACCGGGGAGCTGTTTTTT. This codes for CASPTSDTGELFF.

This clonotype was seen repeatedly, ten times or more. V and J are TRBV6-2 or TRBV6-3 and TRBJ1-1; unclear D gene. Trimming left V 2 bases short and J 4 bases short, with 8 bases between. The germline gives CDR1 MNHEY, CDR2 SVGEGT. This CDR3 has 13 amino acids. The CDR3, as DNA: TGTGCCAGCAGTTACGGGGAGGTCACTGAAGCTTTCTTT. Translated, it gives CASSYGEVTEAFF.

Many counts were recorded for this clonotype. The chain carries TRBV19 and TRBJ2-7; 9 bases line up with TRBD2. Germline V lookup: CDR1 LNHDA, CDR2 SQIVND (reference sequence). After removal of 4 bases from V and 6 bases from J, the junction contained 7 bases not matched to a gene. The CDR3 is made up of 14 amino acids. CDR3 residues: CASSNGGGVGEQYF. CDR3 in DNA: TGTGCCAGTAGTAATGGCGGGGGGGTCGGCGAGCAGTACTTC.

With regard to this clonotype: This may be a read error, as it is one base from a much larger clone. In this CDR3 the conserved last residue, phenylalanine or tryptophan, is missing, so a read error is likely. This chain joins TRBV13 and TRBJ2-7; D might be TRBD1 (6 bases). CDR1 and CDR2 (germline): PRHDT, FYEKMQ (reference sequence). V lost 4 bases, J lost 6 bases, and 13 bases lay in between. The CDR3 has 13 residues. CDR3 region: CASSSRQVGEQYL. The CDR3 DNA follows: TGTGCCAGCAGCTCAAGACAGGTCGGCGAGCAGTACCTC.

The sample holds many counts of this clonotype. This rearrangement joins TRBV9 to TRBJ1-5; D uncertain. The germline V gene encodes CDR1 SGDLS and CDR2 YYNGEE. V lost 3 bases and J 0 bases, leaving 10 bases between the germline ends. This CDR3 has 15 residues. This chain's CDR3 is CASSAEGYSNQPQHF. CDR3 in DNA: TGTGCCAGCAGCGCTGAGGGATATAGCAATCAGCCCCAGCATTTT.

Turning to this clonotype: With a much larger clone just one base away, this may be a read error. The genes are TRBV7-2 and TRBJ2-5; TRBD1 aligns across 11 bases. The CDR3 extends over 16 amino acids. CDR1 is SGHTA and CDR2 is FQGNSA in the germline V gene. CDR3 amino acids: CASSPGQGAHQATQYF. The CDR3 DNA reads as TGTGCCAGCAGCCCCGGACAGGGGGCCCACCAAGCGACCCAGTACTTC.

About this clonotype: A much larger clone differs by one base, so this may be a read error. The chain has TRBV20-1 and TRBJ2-4, with 8 bases matching TRBD2. Per germline, CDR1 DFQATT and CDR2 SNEGSKA (reference sequence). The ends lost 3 bases at V and 0 bases at J; junction bases unmatched: 7. This CDR3 is 16 amino acids long. CDR3 sequence reads: CSARSLAELAKNIQYF. CDR3 in DNA: TGCAGTGCTAGGTCACTAGCGGAGTTAGCCAAAAACATTCAGTACTTC.

A note on this clonotype: A much larger clone differs from this one at a single base, so this may be a read error. The final CDR3 position lacks the conserved phenylalanine or tryptophan, pointing to a likely read error. This chain joins TRBV12-3 or TRBV12-4 and TRBJ1-2; D remains ambiguous. The CDR3 consists of 13 residues. The V gene lost 1 base and the J gene lost 8 bases, with 11 bases spanning the gap. The CDR3 DNA sequence: TGTGCCAGCAGTTTAGGGAGCGCTATAGGCTACACCTAC. Amino acids: CASSLGSAIGYTY.

In this sample, this clonotype turned up many times. The chain employs TRBV6-1 and TRBJ1-2; TRBD1 matches 8 bases. CDR3 length equals 14 residues. The germline gives CDR1 MNHNS, CDR2 SASEGT. J was trimmed by 3 bases and V by 6 bases; bases with no gene match: 6. This CDR3 is CASRTQTGDYGYTF. CDR3 in DNA: TGTGCCAGCAGAACTCAGACAGGGGACTATGGCTACACCTTC.

This clonotype was counted at least ten times. The chain couples TRBV12-3 or TRBV12-4 to TRBJ2-5; D is ambiguous. Trimming left V 2 bases short and J 5 bases short, with 3 bases between. The CDR3 spans 11 residues. The CDR3 coding sequence is TGTGCCAGCAGTTTAAAGGAGACCCAGTACTTC. Translation gives CASSLKETQYF.

This clonotype was found many times. V and J are TRBV12-3 or TRBV12-4 and TRBJ1-6; no clear D. Trimming cost V 4 bases and J 10 bases, with 11 bases left between them. The CDR3 covers 13 residues. CDR3 DNA: TGTGCCAGCAGTTCAGGCCCGGGCTCACCCCTCCACTTT. Its protein product is CASSSGPGSPLHF.